This entry features one T cell receptor beta chain sequence. These data come from a study of blood T cell repertoires in COVID-19. Whole-study context: COVID-19 samples, acute and convalescent, were from the United States, Italy and Spain. The analysed material was cDNA or gDNA that came from T cells, B-cell-depleted T cells, or PBMCs.

Only in-frame clones appear in the TCRdb table, and some are missing; sequencing was by immunoSEQ multiplex PCR. The table lists 300,000 to 400,000 clones, 88% of them singletons. Source material: peripheral blood. The receptor was derived from a woman in her forties or fifties with active or convalescent COVID-19.

CDR3 bases: TGTGCCAGCAGCCGCGGGAGATCTAGCACAGATACGCAGTATTTT. It is translated as CASSRGRSSTDTQYF. The chain employs TRBV11-3 and TRBJ2-3; 7 nucleotides agree with TRBD2. CDR3 size: 15 residues. Germline assignment: CDR1 SGHNT and CDR2 YENEEA. Trimming at V came to 5 bases and at J to 0 bases, leaving 5 bases not matched to a gene.